Sequencing of this TCR beta chain was carried out in a study of blood T cell repertoires in COVID-19. Study in general: Acute-phase and convalescent COVID-19 samples originated in the United States, Italy and Spain.

Libraries were prepared by immunoSEQ multiplex PCR; TCRdb keeps only in-frame clonotypes and omits some of them. This table has 100,000 to 150,000 clones, about 85% appearing once. Per germline, CDR1 MDHEN and CDR2 SYDVKM. This CDR3 is built from 17 residues. Trimming removed 6 bases from V and 5 bases from J; junction bases left unmatched: 12. The TCR was taken from a man aged 55 to 70 with acute or convalescent COVID-19. Material: peripheral blood. The chain recombines TRBV28 with TRBJ1-3; 11 bases map to TRBD1. CDR3 DNA sequence: TGTGCCAGCAGAAAAACAACAGGACAGGGGGCTCGAAACACCATATATTTT. It translates to CASRKTTGQGARNTIYF.